These 19 T cell receptor beta chains share one sample of origin, sequenced in a study of blood T cells in healthy people across ages. Primed by a sample-barcoded 5' primer and a J-beta primer mix, a second PCR proceeded for about 7 to 12 cycles. TCRdb ran MiXCR on the 5' RACE reads and lists one entry per CDR3 protein. The sample lists over 700,000 distinct CDR3 sequences, around half occurring once. Sequencing was carried out using blood. The receptors were gathered from an elderly man in good health.

V and J are TRBV25-1 and TRBJ2-7; D gene ambiguous. The CDR3 sequence is 11 residues long. Germline V gene sequence: CDR1 MGHDK, CDR2 SYGVNS. Trimming cost V 6 bases and J 6 bases, with 9 bases left between them. The CDR3, as DNA: TGTGCCAGCAGACGGTCGGGCGAGCAGTACTTC. This sequence encodes CASRRSGEQYF.

V gene TRBV28 combines with J gene TRBJ2-7; no reliable D call. The CDR3 has 12 residues. The germline CDR1 and CDR2 sequences are MDHEN and SYDVKM. V lost 7 bases and J 0 bases, leaving 7 bases between the germline ends. This chain's CDR3 is CASIRVSYEQYF. CDR3 DNA: TGTGCCAGCATCCGGGTCTCCTACGAGCAGTACTTC.

This chain's CDR3 is CSARGTGGLYEQYF. The DNA of the CDR3 is TGCAGTGCCCGAGGGACAGGGGGGCTCTACGAGCAGTACTTC. The chain recombines TRBV20-1 with TRBJ2-7; TRBD1 agrees at 11 bases. The V segment lost 6 bases and the J segment 3 bases; nucleotides outside the gene matches: 7. The CDR3 runs to 14 residues. The germline CDR1 and CDR2 sequences are DFQATT and SNEGSKA (reference sequence).

The CDR3: CSVEGRPAGESGNYEQYF. The CDR3 region has the DNA TGCAGCGTTGAAGGTCGCCCAGCGGGAGAGTCTGGTAACTACGAGCAGTACTTC. The genes are TRBV29-1 and TRBJ2-7; 8 bases fit TRBD2. With 1 base clipped from V and 3 bases from J, the junction kept 17 bases outside the gene matches. Germline V gene data show CDR1 as SQVTM and CDR2 as ANQGSEA. The CDR3 contains 18 residues.

The J gene is TRBJ2-7, the V gene TRBV18; possible D gene TRBD1, 6 bases. CDR3 length equals 13 residues. Trimming stripped 2 bases from V and 4 bases from J, with 9 bases between. CDR1 is KGHSH and CDR2 is LQKENI in the germline V gene. In DNA form, the CDR3 reads TGTGCCAGCTCACCAGATGGACAGTACGAGCAGTACTTC. It is translated as CASSPDGQYEQYF.

The rearrangement links TRBV4-1 to TRBJ2-4; 10 bases match TRBD2. The closer fit of TRBJ2-7 to the DNA end suggests the J call may be wrong. This CDR3 is built from 15 residues. In germline, CDR1 is MGHRA, CDR2 YSYEKL. The CDR3 here is CASSQAAGGPHEQYF. CDR3 in DNA: TGCGCCAGCAGCCAAGCAGCGGGAGGGCCCCACGAGCAGTACTTC.

Notes on this clonotype: A much more abundant neighbour one base away suggests this may be a read error. This chain links TRBV20-1 with TRBJ2-5, with a weak D call TRBD2 (6 bases). Trimming took 3 bases from V and 11 from J, leaving 16 bases between them. This CDR3 is built from 12 residues. CDR1 DFQATT and CDR2 SNEGSKA come from the germline V gene (reference sequence). CDR3 amino acids: CSARPLAPEQYF. The CDR3 DNA is TGCAGTGCTAGGCCCCTAGCGCCTGAGCAGTACTTC.

The chain links TRBV20-1 to TRBJ2-1; 16 bases are a match to TRBD2. The CDR3 spans 17 residues. CDR1 and CDR2 (germline): DFQATT, SNEGSKA (reference sequence). Germline trimming cut 5 bases from V and 13 bases from J; bases unmatched to any gene: 17. The CDR3 bases are TGCAGTGCTGATCCGGGACTAGCGGGAGGGGCAGTAGAGACCCAGTTCTTC. Translated, it gives CSADPGLAGGAVETQFF.

The CDR3 spells CASSLDTGTLYGYTF. CDR3 bases: TGTGCCAGCAGTTTAGATACAGGGACTCTATATGGCTACACCTTC. This chain connects TRBV12-3 or TRBV12-4 to TRBJ1-2, with a possible D match to TRBD1 (6 bases). V lost 1 base to trimming and J lost 5 bases, with 14 bases between them. The CDR3 loop spans 15 amino acids.

The gene calls are TRBV20-1 and TRBJ1-2; 10 nucleotides match TRBD1. Germline loops: CDR1 DFQATT, CDR2 SNEGSKA (reference sequence). After removal of 6 bases from V and 6 bases from J, the junction contained 7 bases not matched to a gene. The CDR3 contains 13 residues. This CDR3 is CSAGTGASNGYTF. The CDR3 nucleotides are TGCAGTGCCGGGACAGGGGCTTCGAATGGCTACACCTTC.

This chain links TRBV12-3 or TRBV12-4 with TRBJ2-3, with no clear D. This CDR3 has 12 residues. V was pared by 7 bases and J by 6 bases, with 11 bases between. The DNA of the CDR3 is TGTGCCAGCACCCCGCTAAGGGATACGCAGTATTTT. Amino acids: CASTPLRDTQYF.

This chain links TRBV15 with TRBJ1-5, with 8 bases lining up with TRBD1. Trimming removed 1 base from V and 5 bases from J; junction bases left unmatched: 1. Germline loops: CDR1 LNHNV, CDR2 YYDKDF (reference sequence). The CDR3 has 14 amino acids. The CDR3 nucleotides are TGTGCCACCAGCAGAGGACAGGGGTATCAGCCCCAGCATTTT. Translated: CATSRGQGYQPQHF.

This clonotype was observed a handful of times. The CDR3 loop is CASRLQGLPVGEQYF. CDR3 bases: TGTGCCAGCAGGCTTCAAGGCCTTCCAGTCGGGGAGCAGTACTTC. The chain carries TRBV2 and TRBJ2-4; possibly TRBD2 for D (5 bases). Trimming stripped 6 bases from V and 13 bases from J, with 25 bases between. Germline-derived CDR1 and CDR2 are SNHLY and FYNNEI. The CDR3 covers 15 residues.

V and J are TRBV20-1 and TRBJ2-4; TRBD1 aligns across 8 bases. The J call may be faulty, since TRBJ2-7 better matches the DNA end. Germline CDR1 DFQATT, CDR2 SNEGSKA (reference sequence). The CDR3 is made up of 14 amino acids. The CDR3 region has the DNA TGCAGCAGGCAGCAGGGGGCTGGTGAAGGCGAGCAGTACTTC. As protein: CSRQQGAGEGEQYF.

This rearrangement joins TRBV20-1 to TRBJ2-7, with a weak D call TRBD1 (5 bases). The end of the DNA is better explained by TRBJ2-5, so the J call may be wrong. Looked up from germline, CDR1 is DFQATT and CDR2 is SNEGSKA (reference sequence). The CDR3 runs 12 residues. The CDR3 DNA reads TGCAGTGCCACGGACCCAGGGAAGACCCAGTACTTC. This encodes CSATDPGKTQYF.

Comment on this clonotype: A junction boundary mismatches the germline segment, possibly from a read error. The CDR3: CANSLIGAAYNEQFF. CDR3 bases: TGTGCCAACAGCTTAATAGGGGCGGCCTACAATGAGCAGTTCTTC. The V and J genes are TRBV11-3 and TRBJ2-1; a weak D match, TRBD1 (5 bases). CDR3 size: 15 residues. The germline V gene has CDR1 SGHNT and CDR2 YENEEA.

This clonotype was observed a few times. This chain connects TRBV24-1 to TRBJ2-1; a weak D match, TRBD1 (5 bases). There are 13 residues in the CDR3. Deletions cut 8 bases from V and 8 bases from J, with 15 bases between. The germline V gene encodes CDR1 KGHDR and CDR2 SFDVKD. The CDR3 DNA follows: TGTGCCACCACGAGCACAGGAATACATGAGCAGTTCTTC. Its translation is CATTSTGIHEQFF.

This clonotype came up once. The V gene is TRBV20-1, the J gene TRBJ2-7; 15 bases line up with TRBD2. Trimming cost V 6 bases and J 2 bases; bases outside gene matches: 5. CDR3 length: 15 residues. Germline CDR1 is DFQATT and CDR2 is SNEGSKA (reference sequence). In DNA, the CDR3 is TGCAGTGCGCGGACTAGCGGGAGGGGGCCCTACGAGCAGTACTTC. It translates to CSARTSGRGPYEQYF.

V gene TRBV7-3 combines with J gene TRBJ2-5; no clear D. The ends were cut back, 5 bases at V and 11 bases at J, with 15 bases in the middle. This CDR3 has 12 amino acids. CDR1 and CDR2 (germline): SGHTA, FQGTGA. CDR3 DNA: TGTGCCAGCAGCATAAGCCTCAATGAGCAGTACTTC. This codes for CASSISLNEQYF.